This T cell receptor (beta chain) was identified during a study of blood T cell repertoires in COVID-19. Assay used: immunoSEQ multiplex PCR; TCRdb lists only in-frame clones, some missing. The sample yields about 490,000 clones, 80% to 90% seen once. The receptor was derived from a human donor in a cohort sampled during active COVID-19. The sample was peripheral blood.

CDR3 bases: TGTGCCAGCAATAGCCAGCGGGACACCGGGGAGCTGTTTTTT. Protein sequence: CASNSQRDTGELFF. This sequence joins TRBV2 and TRBJ2-2; weak D call: TRBD2 (6 bases). CDR3 length: 14 amino acids. The V end was cut by 7 bases, the J end by 3 bases, with 12 bases between. Germline loops: CDR1 SNHLY, CDR2 FYNNEI.